These T cell receptor beta chains were read from a single sample in a study of cytomegalovirus exposure and HLA in healthy donors. The table came from immunoSEQ multiplex PCR; TCRdb's copy has only in-frame clones and leaves some out. Of some 170,000 clones in the sample, approximately 78% are singletons; the top ten hold approximately 2%. The specimen sequenced was PBMCs. These receptors all come from a woman under 30 in good health and CMV-seronegative. CDR3s include the opening cysteine and the closing phenylalanine or tryptophan. Fields, in order: clone size, D gene, J gene, V gene, CDR3 DNA, CDR3 protein. D genes are given only for firm matches. Clone size is shown for a subset of rows, as once, few, many or a class of expanded clone.

size: NA; D: TRBD2; J: TRBJ2-1; V: TRBV25-1; DNA: TGTGCCAGCAGTAAGGGGGTAGCGGGGGGGTTTGAGCAGTTCTTC; CDR3: CASSKGVAGGFEQFF
size: NA; D: NA; J: TRBJ1-5; V: TRBV6-5; DNA: TGTGCCAGCAGCACTGGACAGAAGGGCAATCAGCCCCAGCATTTT; CDR3: CASSTGQKGNQPQHF
size: NA; D: NA; J: TRBJ2-7; V: TRBV6-1; DNA: TGTGCCAGTACGGCGGGGTTCCCCTACGAGCAGTACTTC; CDR3: CASTAGFPYEQYF
size: NA; D: NA; J: TRBJ2-2; V: TRBV5-6; DNA: TGTGCCAGCAGCTTGGTCGGTTACACCGGGGAGCTGTTTTTT; CDR3: CASSLVGYTGELFF
size: few; D: NA; J: TRBJ2-1; V: TRBV28; DNA: TGTGCCAGCAGTTTAGGATTTGGGACTTGGACCCGCTCCTACAATGAGCAGTTCTTC; CDR3: CASSLGFGTWTRSYNEQFF
size: NA; D: TRBD1; J: TRBJ1-4; V: TRBV6-6; DNA: TGTGCCAGCGAAAAGGGACAGGGACGTGAAAAACTGTTTTTT; CDR3: CASEKGQGREKLFF
size: few; D: NA; J: TRBJ2-7; V: TRBV5-4; DNA: TGTGCCAGCAGCTTGGCTAGCAACGAGCAGTACTTC; CDR3: CASSLASNEQYF
size: NA; D: TRBD1; J: TRBJ1-4; V: TRBV6-5; DNA: TGTGCCAGCAGTTACACAGGGGGGGCGAAACTGTTTTTT; CDR3: CASSYTGGAKLFF
size: NA; D: TRBD1; J: TRBJ1-2; V: TRBV5-4; DNA: TGTGCCAGCAGCTTCGGACAGGGGATGCCCGGTGGCTATGGCTACACCTTC; CDR3: CASSFGQGMPGGYGYTF
size: NA; D: TRBD2; J: TRBJ2-7; V: TRBV28; DNA: TGTGCCAGCAGTTGGGGGGGAGGGAGATACGAGCAGTACTTC; CDR3: CASSWGGGRYEQYF
size: NA; D: NA; J: TRBJ1-4; V: TRBV28; DNA: TGTGCCAGCAGAAACGACCGCGGTATCTTTAATGAAAAACTGTTTTTT; CDR3: CASRNDRGIFNEKLFF
size: few; D: TRBD1; J: TRBJ1-6; V: TRBV2; DNA: TGTGCCAGCAGACAGACAGGGTTCGGTAATTCACCCCTCCACTTT; CDR3: CASRQTGFGNSPLHF
size: NA; D: NA; J: TRBJ2-1; V: TRBV9; DNA: TGTGCCAGCAGCTGGGGAGGCTCCTACAATGAGCAGTTCTTC; CDR3: CASSWGGSYNEQFF
size: once; D: NA; J: TRBJ1-2; V: TRBV25-1; DNA: TGTGCCAGCAGTTATCAGGGTATAGGGGGCTACACCTTC; CDR3: CASSYQGIGGYTF
size: NA; D: TRBD1; J: TRBJ1-2; V: TRBV6-1; DNA: TGTGCCAGCAGGACACAGGGGAACTATGGCTACACCTTC; CDR3: CASRTQGNYGYTF
size: NA; D: NA; J: TRBJ1-2; V: TRBV5-6; DNA: TGTGCCAGCAGCTTGGACAGGGTATACGGCTACACCTTC; CDR3: CASSLDRVYGYTF
size: few; D: NA; J: TRBJ1-1; V: TRBV6-1; DNA: TGTGCCAGCAGCCGACAGGTGAACACTGAAGCTTTCTTT; CDR3: CASSRQVNTEAFF